This is a list of T cell receptor beta chains from one sample in a study of T cells in localized non-small cell lung cancer. Sequencing used immunoSEQ multiplex PCR; TCRdb keeps in-frame clones, though not all of them. The table lists approximately 3,000 clones, more than 20% of them singletons, with approximately 14% in the top ten. The input for sequencing was normal lung tissue next to the tumor, taken before any cancer treatment. All receptors derive from a man aged 35-75 years with stage III squamous cell lung carcinoma. Each CDR3 is given with its conserved first and last residue. A D gene is named only where the DNA matches it firmly. The listing skips clone size in some rows; elsewhere it reads once, few, many or a size class.

- | - | TRBJ2-3 | TRBV11-3 | TGTGCCAGCAGCTTACAAACAGTTAGCACAGATACGCAGTATTTT | CASSLQTVSTDTQYF
- | TRBD1 | TRBJ2-3 | TRBV11-3 | TGTGCCAGCAGCTTAGGGACAGGGAAAGGGGGTACGCAGTATTTT | CASSLGTGKGGTQYF
once | - | TRBJ2-7 | TRBV5-1 | TGCGCCAGCAGCTTGGCGTCGGACTCCTACGAGCAGTACTTC | CASSLASDSYEQYF
- | - | TRBJ1-1 | TRBV10-2 | TGCGCCAGCAGATACGGCTCGAACACTGAAGCTTTCTTT | CASRYGSNTEAFF
once | - | TRBJ1-1 | TRBV5-1 | TGCGCCAGCAGCCACCAGAGGGGGAACACTGAAGCTTTCTTT | CASSHQRGNTEAFF
medium-sized | - | TRBJ2-2 | TRBV6-8 | TGTGCCAGCACCACGGGACAAACCACCGGGGAGCTGTTTTTT | CASTTGQTTGELFF
large | - | TRBJ1-4 | TRBV11-3 | TGTGCCAGCAGCTCCGTGCCGACAGCCGGTTATGAAAAACTGTTTTTT | CASSSVPTAGYEKLFF
- | - | TRBJ2-5 | TRBV14 | TGTGCCAGCAGCCGAGACTACGGGGGCCAAGAGACCCAGTACTTC | CASSRDYGGQETQYF
few | TRBD1 | TRBJ2-7 | TRBV11-3 | TGTGCCAGCAGCCGAACCGGGACAGGGGGATCCTACGAGCAGTACTTC | CASSRTGTGGSYEQYF
- | TRBD1 | TRBJ1-5 | TRBV19 | TGTGCCAGTAGATCGGGACAGGGGAATCAGCCCCAGCATTTT | CASRSGQGNQPQHF
medium-sized | TRBD1 | TRBJ1-3 | TRBV6-8 | TGTGCCAGCAGTCCTCCACAGGGGCCCCGCTCTGGAAACACCATATATTTT | CASSPPQGPRSGNTIYF
few | - | TRBJ1-4 | TRBV6-8 | TGTGCCAGCAGTCCCCTACCTATGGACTGGGTGGGTGAAAAACTGTTTTTT | CASSPLPMDWVGEKLFF
- | TRBD1 | TRBJ1-1 | TRBV29-1 | TGCAGCGCCCGGACAGGTGGGCCTGAAGCTTTCTTT | CSARTGGPEAFF
few | TRBD1 | TRBJ1-2 | TRBV7-2 | TGTGCCAGCAGCTTTGGGCAGGGGGATGGCTACACCTTC | CASSFGQGDGYTF
- | - | TRBJ2-1 | TRBV11-3 | TGTGCCAGCCAGTCGTCCAGGGGGAAAGGGGGGAATGAGCAGTTCTTC | CASQSSRGKGGNEQFF
medium-sized | TRBD1 | TRBJ1-1 | TRBV9 | TGTGCCAGCAGCGTAGGAGCAGGGGGCCCCAACACTGAAGCTTTCTTT | CASSVGAGGPNTEAFF
few | TRBD1 | TRBJ1-6 | TRBV5-1 | TGCGCCAGCAGTAACGGGACAGTGAATTCACCCCTCCACTTT | CASSNGTVNSPLHF
- | - | TRBJ2-1 | TRBV5-1 | TGCGCCAGCACCCAGCGTTTAGACGGGGTCAATGAGCAGTTCTTC | CASTQRLDGVNEQFF
- | TRBD1 | TRBJ1-2 | TRBV19 | TGTGCCAGTAGTGAACGACAGGGGGGATTCTATGGCTACACCTTC | CASSERQGGFYGYTF
- | - | TRBJ1-5 | TRBV19 | TGTGCCAGTAGTATGGGCTCGTATAGCAATCAGCCCCAGCATTTT | CASSMGSYSNQPQHF
- | - | TRBJ1-6 | TRBV29-1 | TGCAGCGTTACAGGGTCTTCTAATTCACCCCTCCACTTT | CSVTGSSNSPLHF
few | - | TRBJ2-2 | TRBV25-1 | TGTGCCAGCAGGCTGGAGAACACCGGGGAGCTGTTTTTT | CASRLENTGELFF
- | - | TRBJ1-2 | TRBV6-8 | TGTGCCAGCAGTTACTCGATGGGGACTGATGGCTACACCTTC | CASSYSMGTDGYTF
- | - | TRBJ2-2 | TRBV11-3 | TGTGCCAGCAGCTACTACCCGGACAGGAACACCGGGGAGCTGTTTTTT | CASSYYPDRNTGELFF
- | - | TRBJ2-5 | TRBV29-1 | TGCAGCGTTGGGACGGTTTTCGGAGAGACCCAGTACTTC | CSVGTVFGETQYF
- | TRBD1 | TRBJ1-2 | TRBV5-1 | TGCGCCAGCAGCTTGGGGACAGGGGCGCATGGCTACACCTTC | CASSLGTGAHGYTF
- | TRBD2 | TRBJ2-1 | TRBV18 | TGTGCCAGCTCACCAAGGACTAGCGGGGGGGCCGGCAATGAGCAGTTCTTC | CASSPRTSGGAGNEQFF
- | - | TRBJ1-5 | TRBV19 | TGTGCCACCTCCTGGTACAATCAGCCCCAGCATTTT | CATSWYNQPQHF
few | TRBD1 | TRBJ1-2 | TRBV7-1 | TGTGCCAGCAGCTTAAACGGGGACAGCCTGGGCTACACCTTC | CASSLNGDSLGYTF
few | - | TRBJ1-2 | TRBV7-1 | TGTGCCAGCAGCGCACAAAGGAATTATGGCTACACCTTC | CASSAQRNYGYTF
- | - | TRBJ1-1 | TRBV5-1 | TGCGCCAGCAGCCCCCAGGTCGTGGCCCGGGACGCGGCTTTCTTT | CASSPQVVARDAAFF
few | TRBD1 | TRBJ2-2 | TRBV11-3 | TGTGCCAGCAGCATACAACAGGGGTTCGGGGAGCTGTTTTTT | CASSIQQGFGELFF
few | TRBD2 | TRBJ2-3 | TRBV9 | TGTGCCAGCAGCCCCCGACTAGCGGGGGGGGGCCCTATAACCGATACGCAGTATTTT | CASSPRLAGGGPITDTQYF
medium-sized | - | TRBJ1-4 | TRBV28 | TGTGCCAGCAGTAGTGAAGCTAATGAAAAACTGTTTTTT | CASSSEANEKLFF
- | TRBD2 | TRBJ2-5 | TRBV11-3 | TGTGCCAGCAGCCTCGGACTAGCGGGGTTAGAGACCCAGTACTTC | CASSLGLAGLETQYF
medium-sized | - | TRBJ1-4 | TRBV28 | TGTGCCAGCAGTCCTTTCAGGGCGAGTAATGAAAAACTGTTTTTT | CASSPFRASNEKLFF
few | - | TRBJ2-1 | TRBV9 | TGTGCCAGCAGCGCGGGCGGGTCTTCCTACAATGAGCAGTTCTTC | CASSAGGSSYNEQFF
many | - | TRBJ1-6 | TRBV11-3 | TGTGCCAGCAGCCCCGACTTTAGCTCCTATAATTCACCCCTCCACTTT | CASSPDFSSYNSPLHF
- | - | TRBJ1-1 | TRBV6-8 | TGTGCCAGCAGTAAAACGAAGCTTGAAGCTTTCTTT | CASSKTKLEAFF
- | - | TRBJ2-3 | TRBV28 | TGTGCCAGCATGGGGACCCGGGATACGCAGTATTTT | CASMGTRDTQYF
many | - | TRBJ2-1 | TRBV7-2 | TGTGCCAGCAGCTCTCTACAGGGTCATGAGCAGTTCTTC | CASSSLQGHEQFF
- | - | TRBJ2-1 | TRBV18 | TGTGCCAGCTCACCACCGGGGGGGCTGCCTGAGCAGTTCTTC | CASSPPGGLPEQFF
- | - | TRBJ2-5 | TRBV19 | TGTGCCAGTAGTTCCTCGGCCAGGGCGGAGACCCAGTACTTC | CASSSSARAETQYF
- | - | TRBJ2-3 | TRBV12-5 | TGTGCCAGTCTCAAGGAGGGAGATACGCAGTATTTT | CASLKEGDTQYF
large | TRBD1 | TRBJ1-6 | TRBV11-3 | TGTGCCAGCAGCTTAAGAGGGGGCAATTCACCCCTCCACTTT | CASSLRGGNSPLHF
few | TRBD1 | TRBJ1-6 | TRBV28 | TGTGCCAGCAGGGGACAGGGGGATTCACCCCTCCACTTT | CASRGQGDSPLHF
- | - | TRBJ2-2 | TRBV29-1 | TGCAGCGTGCTTGGAGGGGGCTTTAGCACCGGGGAGCTGTTTTTT | CSVLGGGFSTGELFF
- | - | TRBJ1-2 | TRBV18 | TGTGCCAGCTCACCACCGGCAGGGGCGGGTGGCTACACCTTC | CASSPPAGAGGYTF
few | - | TRBJ2-5 | TRBV7-2 | TGTGCCAGCAGCTCATACTTAGGGGAGACCCAGTACTTC | CASSSYLGETQYF
- | - | TRBJ2-5 | TRBV19 | TGTGCCAGTAGTACGGACTACCCACGGGAGACCCAGTACTTC | CASSTDYPRETQYF
- | - | TRBJ1-4 | TRBV5-1 | TGCGCCAGCAGCTTGTCCCCGCTATCAACTAATGAAAAACTGTTTTTT | CASSLSPLSTNEKLFF
medium-sized | TRBD1 | TRBJ2-1 | TRBV7-2 | TGTGCCAGCAGCTGGGGACAGGGCAATGAGCAGTTCTTC | CASSWGQGNEQFF
medium-sized | - | TRBJ1-6 | TRBV11-3 | TGTGCCAGCAGCTTAGGGCAGGCTACTTCACCCCTCCACTTT | CASSLGQATSPLHF
few | TRBD2 | TRBJ2-3 | TRBV13 | TGTGCCAGCAGCTCGAGACTAGCTTCAGATACGCAGTATTTT | CASSSRLASDTQYF
medium-sized | - | TRBJ1-3 | TRBV6-8 | TGTGCCAGCAGTCCCGGACACGGAAACACCATATATTTT | CASSPGHGNTIYF
few | - | TRBJ1-3 | TRBV6-8 | TGTGCCAGCCAGGTTGGGAGGAGCTCTGGAAACACCATATATTTT | CASQVGRSSGNTIYF
- | - | TRBJ1-2 | TRBV10-2 | TGCGCCAGCAGTACGATGCCTAACTATGGCTACACCTTC | CASSTMPNYGYTF
few | - | TRBJ2-2 | TRBV11-3 | TGTGCCAGCAGGAACGTCCAGGGTCCCGGGGAGCTGTTTTTT | CASRNVQGPGELFF
- | - | TRBJ1-1 | TRBV29-1 | TGCAGCGTTAGGGCAGGGGTAGGGAACACTGAAGCTTTCTTT | CSVRAGVGNTEAFF
medium-sized | - | TRBJ1-2 | TRBV6-8 | TGTGCCAGCAGTTACTCCGGGACCGCAGATGGCTACACCTTC | CASSYSGTADGYTF